This T cell receptor (beta chain) emerged from a study of tumour-infiltrating T cells in Burkitt lymphoma. Study context: Repertoire clonality predicted overall and progression-free survival.

Trimming removed 1 base from V and 4 bases from J, with 18 bases in between. CDR1 and CDR2 from the germline V gene are SEHNR and FQNEAQ (reference sequence). This CDR3 is built from 17 residues. Using immunoSEQ multiplex PCR, the repertoire was profiled, and TCRdb retains in-frame clones only, with some absent. The data hold approximately 15,000 clones, with about 77% observed a single time. This TCR came from a human donor with diffuse large B-cell lymphoma. Sequenced input: tumor tissue. The gene calls are TRBV7-9 and TRBJ2-3; no firm D call. CDR3 sequence: CASSLGRLRALADTQYF. The CDR3 DNA follows: TGTGCCAGCAGCTTAGGTCGTTTGAGAGCCCTCGCAGATACGCAGTATTTT.